This T cell receptor beta chain was captured in a study of blood T cell repertoires in COVID-19. In the study overall: Sites in the United States, Italy and Spain provided acute and convalescent COVID-19 samples. PBMCs, B-cell-depleted T cells, or T cells were the source of the cDNA or gDNA that made up the material.

Libraries were prepared by immunoSEQ multiplex PCR; TCRdb keeps only in-frame clonotypes and omits some of them. The data show 130,000 to 150,000 clones, around 86% seen once. The clonotype was recovered from a man in his fifties or sixties who had recovered from COVID-19. Sequenced input: peripheral blood.

CDR3 loop: CATSETYLASEQFF. CDR3 sequence (DNA): TGTGCCACCAGTGAAACGTATCTAGCTTCTGAGCAGTTCTTC. The V gene is TRBV24-1, the J gene TRBJ2-1, with D perhaps TRBD2 (5 bases). Per the germline V gene, CDR1 is KGHDR and CDR2 is SFDVKD. This CDR3 region has 14 residues. Trimming cost V 4 bases and J 9 bases, with 15 bases left between them.